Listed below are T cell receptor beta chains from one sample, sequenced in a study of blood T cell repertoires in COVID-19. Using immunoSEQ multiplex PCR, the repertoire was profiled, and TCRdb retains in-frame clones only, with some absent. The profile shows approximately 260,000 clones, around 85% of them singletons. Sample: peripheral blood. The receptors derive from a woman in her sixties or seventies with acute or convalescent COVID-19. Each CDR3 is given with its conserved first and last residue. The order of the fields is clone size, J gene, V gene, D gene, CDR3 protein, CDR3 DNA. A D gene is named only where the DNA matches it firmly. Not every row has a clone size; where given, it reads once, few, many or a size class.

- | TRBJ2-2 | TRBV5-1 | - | CASSLGLTNTGELFF | TGCGCCAGCAGCTTAGGACTGACGAACACCGGGGAGCTGTTTTTT
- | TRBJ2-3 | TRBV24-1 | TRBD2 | CATSDRSSGGSDTQYF | TGTGCCACCAGTGATCGGTCTAGCGGGGGTTCAGATACGCAGTATTTT
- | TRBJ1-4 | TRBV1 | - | CTSSKSLQGAGEKLFF | TGCACCAGCAGCAAATCACTCCAGGGGGCCGGGGAAAAACTGTTTTTT
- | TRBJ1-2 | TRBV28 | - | CASSSPAGNNYGYTF | TGTGCCAGCAGCTCCCCGGCGGGGAACAACTATGGCTACACCTTC
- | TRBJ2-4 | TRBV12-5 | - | CASGHGRDPNIQYF | TGTGCTAGTGGCCACGGGCGGGACCCAAACATTCAGTACTTC
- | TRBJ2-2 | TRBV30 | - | CAWSVGFNTGELFF | TGTGCCTGGAGTGTTGGCTTTAACACCGGGGAGCTGTTTTTT
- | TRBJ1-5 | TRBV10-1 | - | CASTFFDKFSNQPQHF | TGCGCCAGCACTTTCTTTGACAAATTTAGCAATCAGCCCCAGCATTTT
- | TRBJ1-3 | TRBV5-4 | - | CASSVGAGNTIYF | TGTGCCAGCTCGGTGGGAGCTGGAAACACCATATATTTT
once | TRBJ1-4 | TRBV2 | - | CASSLLNEKLFF | TGTGCCAGCAGTTTACTTAATGAAAAACTGTTTTTT
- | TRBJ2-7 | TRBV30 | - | CAWSRTAGAWEQYF | TGTGCCTGGAGCCGGACAGCCGGGGCGTGGGAGCAGTACTTC
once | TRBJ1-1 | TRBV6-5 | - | CASSYVGGALSTEAFF | TGTGCCAGCAGTTACGTCGGGGGGGCGTTGAGCACTGAAGCTTTCTTT
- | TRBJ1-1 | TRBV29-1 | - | CSVEGQGNTEAFF | TGCAGCGTTGAGGGGCAGGGGAACACTGAAGCTTTCTTT
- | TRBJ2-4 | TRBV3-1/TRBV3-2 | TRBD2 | CASSQARLAGAGNIQYF | TGTGCCAGCAGTCAAGCGCGACTAGCGGGGGCAGGGAACATTCAGTACTTC
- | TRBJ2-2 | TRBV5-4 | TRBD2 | CASSLEAGGLSGELFF | TGTGCCAGCAGCTTGGAAGCGGGGGGCCTATCCGGGGAGCTGTTTTTT
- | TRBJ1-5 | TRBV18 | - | CATTGDLNQPQHF | TGTGCCACCACGGGAGACCTCAATCAGCCCCAGCATTTT
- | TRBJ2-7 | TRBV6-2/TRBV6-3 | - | CASSRHPGRGTYEQYF | TGTGCCAGCAGTCGCCATCCTGGGAGGGGGACCTACGAGCAGTACTTC
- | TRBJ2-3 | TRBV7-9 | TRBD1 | CASSFPAGGRRDTQYF | TGTGCCAGCAGCTTCCCGGCAGGGGGTAGGAGAGATACGCAGTATTTT
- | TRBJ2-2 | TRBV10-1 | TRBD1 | CASRGDRGNSGELFF | TGCGCCAGCAGGGGGGACAGGGGTAATTCCGGGGAGCTGTTTTTT
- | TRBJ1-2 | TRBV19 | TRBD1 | CASRQPSRQGANYGYTF | TGTGCCAGTAGACAACCATCGCGACAGGGTGCTAACTATGGCTACACCTTC
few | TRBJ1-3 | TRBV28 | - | CASSSGSVGGNTIYF | TGTGCCAGCAGTTCGGGGAGTGTTGGTGGAAACACCATATATTTT
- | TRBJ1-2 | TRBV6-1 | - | CASSEVVGGASYGYTF | TGTGCCAGCAGTGAAGTGGTGGGAGGGGCGAGCTATGGCTACACCTTC
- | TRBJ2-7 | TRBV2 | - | CASTGQLGNEQYF | TGTGCCAGCACTGGACAATTGGGGAACGAGCAGTACTTC
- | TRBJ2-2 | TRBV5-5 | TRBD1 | CASSFDRGTGELFF | TGTGCCAGCAGCTTCGACAGGGGCACCGGGGAGCTGTTTTTT
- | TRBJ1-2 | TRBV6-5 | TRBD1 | CASRFPGQGGYTF | TGTGCCAGCAGATTCCCGGGACAGGGGGGCTACACCTTC
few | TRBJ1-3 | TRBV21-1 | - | CASSKRQSSGNTIYF | TGTGCCAGCAGCAAAAGACAGAGCTCTGGAAACACCATATATTTT
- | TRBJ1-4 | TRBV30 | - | CAWSYSSNEKLFF | TGTGCCTGGAGTTACAGTTCTAATGAAAAACTGTTTTTT
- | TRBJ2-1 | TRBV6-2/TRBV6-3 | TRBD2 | CASSYSPLAGGYNEQFF | TGTGCCAGCAGTTACTCCCCACTAGCGGGTGGCTACAATGAGCAGTTCTTC
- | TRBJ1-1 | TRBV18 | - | CASSPLTARGEAFF | TGTGCCAGCTCACCTCTCACGGCTCGCGGTGAAGCTTTCTTT
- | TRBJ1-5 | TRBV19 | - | CASSPLGGAYQPQHF | TGTGCCAGTAGTCCTCTGGGGGGGGCATATCAGCCCCAGCATTTT
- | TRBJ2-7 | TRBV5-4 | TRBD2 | CASSLGLAGEYEQYF | TGTGCCAGCAGCTTGGGGCTAGCGGGGGAGTACGAGCAGTACTTC
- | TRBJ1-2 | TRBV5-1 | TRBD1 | CASSSGQGDGYTF | TGCGCCAGCAGCTCGGGACAGGGCGACGGCTACACCTTC
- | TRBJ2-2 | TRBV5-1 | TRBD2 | CASRMAGANTGELFF | TGCGCCAGCAGGATGGCGGGAGCGAACACCGGGGAGCTGTTTTTT
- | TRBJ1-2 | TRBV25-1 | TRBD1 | CASRAPGQGSGGYTF | TGTGCCAGCAGAGCACCGGGACAGGGGTCAGGTGGCTACACCTTC
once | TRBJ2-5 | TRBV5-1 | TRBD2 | CASSYGLAGGSETQYF | TGCGCCAGCAGCTACGGACTAGCGGGGGGGTCGGAGACCCAGTACTTC
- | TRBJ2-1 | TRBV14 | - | CASSQGLGLGGTSYNEQFF | TGTGCCAGCAGCCAAGGGTTGGGACTAGGGGGCACCTCCTACAATGAGCAGTTCTTC